This entry features one T cell receptor beta chain sequence. What antigen it recognizes has not been identified. No qualities accompany the bases; no much larger clone lies one base away. CDR1 and CDR2 are drawn from the germline V gene (reference sequence): PRHDT, FYEKMQ. Trimming removed 2 bases from V and 5 bases from J, leaving 9 bases between the germline ends. The CDR3 goes from the cysteine to the phenylalanine over 13 residues. Here the CDR3 DNA is all that survives: 39 bases in frame from base 1. This record comes from a study of cytomegalovirus exposure and HLA in healthy donors listed by TCRdb under 2017. With regard to the full study: An earlier analysis of some 550 of the donors reported 250 to 300 Gb of sequence data and 100 million to 140 million unique TCR beta sequences from 190 million or so T cells. Approximately 330 gigabases of sequencing data and 75 million to 85 million unique TCR sequences made up an early release that covered approximately 650 HLA-typed donors. The genetic ancestry cluster associated with self-reported Caucasian donors included around 76% of the roughly 380 genotyped donors. The study aimed to test whether signatures of past pathogen exposure could be identified by cataloging public T cell receptors. Using immunosequencing, the study profiled T cell repertoires from around 670 subjects and related those repertoires to cytomegalovirus serostatus. A separate validation cohort of about 110 different subjects was used in addition to the roughly 700-subject first cohort. To predict cytomegalovirus infection status, the study brought together high-throughput TCR immunosequencing, statistical association of individual TCRs with disease status, and machine learning. In a later analysis, previously published TCR beta repertoires from some 640 donors were re-analyzed and high-resolution HLA genotyping was added so that TCR occurrence patterns could be studied. Rather than using new phenotypic data, the later analysis identified candidate immune exposures from TCR beta sequences and from how often those sequences occurred across donors. To decide whether each TCR beta V gene segment behaved as functional or pseudogenic, an earlier analysis of some 600 of the donors relied on high-throughput TCR beta sequencing. Donor age, sex, ethnicity and CMV serostatus were collected together with the repertoire data. A later genetic analysis used genome-wide SNP genotypes for about 65% of the 666 donors, treating that subset as a discovery cohort. Every discovery cohort repertoire had been produced on one sequencing platform. HLA typing covered class I and class II loci at four-digit resolution. The number of donors typed differed by locus, with roughly 620-630 for A, B, C, DRB1 and DQB1, more than 500 for DQA1, some 570 for DPA1, and around 430 for DPB1. Roughly 5 DR-DQ haplotypes were treated as single units for association and clustering because of strong linkage in the cohort. Among about 410 genotyped donors of the cohort, an average of roughly 230,000 unique TCR beta nucleotide sequences was sequenced per donor, of which roughly 17% were non-productive. Beyond this particular receptor, the publication reports: Linkage disequilibrium might explain the correlated functional status among segregating V segments, but an unknown experimental factor could not be ruled out. In a later genetic analysis, fewer N-insertions in productive TCRs were reported among donors in an Asian-associated ancestry cluster than the approximately 710-donor mean. A cluster of highly shared sequence variants was judged likely to represent a technical artifact of the sequencing pipeline. In a later analysis, the rate of TCR association differed among HLA loci, with DRB1 alleles having the most associated TCRs and HLA-C alleles having the fewest. Cytomegalovirus status was reported to be diagnosed by the classifier with high specificity and sensitivity in both the original and validation cohorts. The cohort was sequenced for TCR beta chains only, and without alpha or paired-chain data the features that could be detected were limited. Some IMGT-functional V segments, including TRBV6-2 and TRBV6-3, could not be told apart with the 87-base-pair reads, so those segments were excluded. An association between a missense DCLRE1C variant and V-gene and J-gene trimming of TCR beta chains was found in a later genetic analysis and replicated in an independent cohort. A later analysis associated approximately 17,000 TCR beta sequences with specific HLA alleles at a false discovery rate of 0.05. When HLA alleles, especially DR and DQ, strongly co-occurred, TCR associations were difficult to assign to individual alleles. According to the authors, the approach could potentially be generalized to other disease states and immunological phenotypes. Immune exposure information for the cohort was limited to CMV serostatus. Because HLA typing was unavailable for some donors at each locus, only the typed subset was used in association tests. In a later analysis, most CMV-associated TCR beta chains were found to appear HLA-restricted, with HLA associations seemingly driven largely by CMV exposure. Roughly uniform sequencing depth across donors was assumed in presence/absence analyses, although this assumption may not hold. A further reported finding was that TCR beta sequences accurately predicted the HLA-A and HLA-B alleles for most subjects in the first cohort. According to a later analysis, parvovirus B19, influenza, CMV and Epstein-Barr virus appeared linked to several top co-occurrence clusters. In vitro tests confirmed that a few of the cytomegalovirus-associated TCR beta chains recognize cytomegalovirus antigens. Broadly in line with IMGT annotations, most TCR beta V segments showed up in productive rearrangements about 90% or about 30% of the time in an earlier analysis of several hundred of the donors. Because counts were too low, approximately 18 rarely observed V segments, including chromosome 9 orphons, were excluded from the earlier analysis of 500 to 700 of the donors. Across donors, most TCR sequences were observed very rarely, whereas some public TCRs were present in many individuals. In a later analysis, HLA-associated TCR beta chains showed more clonal expansion and lower generation probabilities than non-associated chains that were equally common. The study gave a list of over 150 TCR beta chains associated with cytomegalovirus.

The library was built by means of the immunoSEQ multiplex PCR assay. For the multiplex PCR, a mixture combining 60 forward primers for TCR Vbeta segments and 13 reverse primers for TCR Jbeta segments was used. Amplification of the CDR3 region of rearranged TCR beta genes was performed with a multiplex PCR assay on genomic DNA. Amplified TCR beta libraries were sequenced as 87-base-pair reads on the Illumina HiSeq System. Per the original workflow: In a later analysis, some 80 million unique TCR beta chains were counted across the 500 to 850 repertoires, and about 9.9 million of these chains were shared by at least two donors. Raw reads were error-corrected and collapsed into unique sequences by a nearest-neighbor algorithm in which closely related sequences were merged to remove PCR and sequencing errors. CDR3 sequences were aligned to IMGT reference sequences to assign V, D and J gene segments. Each retained sequence needed at least a six-nucleotide match to both a V gene segment and a J gene segment. Rearrangements were called productive when the CDR3 lacked stop codons and stayed in frame with V and J; all others were non-productive. CDR3 was defined by IMGT convention, running from the second conserved V-encoded cysteine to the conserved J-encoded phenylalanine. The earlier analysis of about 570 of the donors excluded any sequence lacking an unambiguous match to a single V gene segment. An earlier analysis of some 610 of the donors called V segments functional above 56.7% productive rearrangements and segregating when the between-donor standard deviation exceeded 5%. A statistical classification framework was built to diagnose cytomegalovirus status from the catalog of TCR beta chain sequences. A later analysis assigned V and J genes by comparing TCR nucleotide sequences with IMGT/GENE-DB human TR gene sequences. Using the TCRdist pipeline, a later analysis assigned CDR3 sequences along with most-parsimonious VDJ recombination scenarios. A later analysis defined each TCR beta chain by its CDR3 amino acid sequence plus V-gene family, and excluded reads lacking a unique V-gene family. A later analysis removed 592 highly shared, low-generation-probability nucleotide sequences to deal with suspected cross-contamination and a sequencing artifact. In a later analysis, a clonal expansion index for each public chain was calculated from normalized within-repertoire ranks of inferred template counts. Generation probabilities in a later analysis came from a VDJ recombination model fitted to out-of-frame rearrangements, and those results were checked against IGoR. A later analysis scored TCR-TCR, TCR-HLA and TCR-CMV co-occurrence with hypergeometric tests, applying a repertoire-size bias correction to TCR pairs. In a later analysis, false discovery rates were estimated by permuting HLA or CMV assignments 20 times. In a later analysis, co-occurring TCRs were grouped using DBSCAN, with TCRdist sequence similarity added in when clustering inside HLA-allele-positive subsets. Repertoires with fewer than 30,000 or more than 120,000 public chains, plus five repertoires with anomalous nucleotide sharing, were excluded from co-occurrence clustering. TCRdb's version of the immuneACCESS table is confined to in-frame rearrangements and falls short of the full clone set. An unresolved V gene accounts for under half of the shortfall where checked; the remainder is of unknown origin. The V and J calls and clone size come from that table; D and trimming were worked out from the DNA. The sample table contains around 280,000 clones; only one count was recorded for about 90% of them. Roughly 2.3% of the sample is held by the ten biggest clonotypes.

The cohort comprised more than 550 healthy bone marrow donors. Cohort members were all nominally healthy when sampled, although unrecorded immune exposures were likely present. The donor was CMV seronegative and was included in the group of under 450 seronegative cohort members. Every donor gave a peripheral blood sample, and the peripheral blood mononuclear cells from that sample were used for TCR beta sequencing. The Qiagen DNeasy Blood Extraction Kit was used to extract genomic DNA from the blood cell samples. The chain was built from TRBV13 and TRBJ1-2; possibly the D gene is TRBD1, per 5 matching bases. The sequence was collected from a woman under 30 in good health and CMV-seronegative. Sequencing input: PBMCs. The CDR3 loop reads CASSLSQGYGYTF. The nucleotides read TGTGCCAGCAGCTTAAGCCAGGGTTATGGCTACACCTTC.